The sequence of this T cell receptor beta chain was determined in a study of spatial heterogeneity in lung cancer. TCRdb reprocessed the 5' RACE reads with MiXCR, giving one entry per CDR3 protein. The profile shows about 35,000 distinct CDR3 sequences, 3.1% of them singletons. Time point in this sample: sample taken at primary tumor resection. Donation came from 70 or so patients with untreated early-stage non-small cell lung cancer. V lost 0 bases and J 7 bases, leaving 16 bases between the germline ends. Looked up from germline, CDR1 is MGHRA and CDR2 is YSYEKL. There are 15 residues in the CDR3. This clonotype occurred many times.

The V gene is TRBV4-1, the J gene TRBJ2-7, with a weak D call TRBD2 (5 bases). Specimen: normal lung tissue next to the tumor, collected at surgery. This receptor was obtained from a male donor with early-stage non-small cell lung cancer. The CDR3 DNA follows: TGCGCCAGCAGCCAAGATCCAGCGGACGGTCGGGAGCAGTACTTC. Translation gives CASSQDPADGREQYF.